These 2 T cell receptor beta chains came from one sample sequenced in a study of blood T cells in healthy people across ages. The second PCR ran about 6 to 11 cycles with a sample-barcoded 5' primer and J-beta primers. In TCRdb, the 5' RACE reads were re-called with MiXCR into one record per CDR3 protein. The sample yields approximately 1.5 million distinct CDR3 sequences, almost 35% seen once. The sample comprised blood. The receptors were sampled from a woman in her twenties or thirties in good health.

The CDR3, as DNA: TGCAGTGCTAGTCTCCGGCCGGGTATTCAAGAGACCCAGTACTTC. Its translation: CSASLRPGIQETQYF. V and J are TRBV20-1 and TRBJ2-5; D gene unclear. CDR1 DFQATT and CDR2 SNEGSKA come from the germline V gene (reference sequence). This CDR3 is 15 amino acids long. V was cut by 3 bases and J by 2 bases, with 16 bases left in between.

This clonotype came up a few times. CDR3 coding DNA: TGTGCCAGCCGATTAACCGGGACAGAAGCTTTCTTT. Its protein product is CASRLTGTEAFF. This chain joins TRBV12-3 or TRBV12-4 and TRBJ1-1; possibly TRBD1 for D (6 bases). The length of the CDR3 is 12 residues. V lost 8 bases, J lost 8 bases, and 15 bases lay in between.